The present TCR beta chain was sequenced within a study of response to subunit inactivated influenza vaccine. Study-level results: Authors suggested few new T cells are recruited by each seasonal influenza vaccination.

CDR1 is DFQATT and CDR2 is SNEGSKA in the germline V gene (reference sequence). V was cut by 8 bases and J by 3 bases, with 21 bases left in between. The CDR3 covers 15 residues. In TCRdb, the RT-PCR reads were re-called with MiXCR into one record per CDR3 protein. The table includes around 760,000 distinct CDR3 sequences, 11% to 15% detected once. This clonotype was seen a handful of times. Its antigen is not identified. The sequence derives from a man in his fifties who received an inactivated influenza vaccine. Sequences were derived from PBMCs from blood, sampled 14 days before vaccination. This chain links TRBV20-1 with TRBJ2-3, with D hard to call. The CDR3: CSSRQDQIITDTQYF. CDR3 DNA: TGCAGTTCCCGCCAAGACCAGATCATTACAGATACGCAGTATTTT.